The 29 T cell receptor beta chains given below trace back to one sample, sequenced in a study of early T cells in non-severe SARS-CoV-2 infection (dated by TCRdb to about 2021). Libraries came from 5' RACE. The listed sequencing device is NextSeq 500. TCRdb handled the public reads itself, with Q25 trimming in fastp and clone calling in MiXCR, and kept productive beta chains. Under each unique CDR3 protein, matching rows form one entry showing the most common genes and DNA. This sample lists 80,000 to 95,000 distinct CDR3 sequences; 14% to 15% were detected once. Just under 0.6% of the sample rests with the top ten. Sequences were obtained from whole blood. These receptors came from an adult who was a healthcare worker with PCR-confirmed SARS-CoV-2 infection or an uninfected control (not recorded which).

This clonotype was detected a few times. The genes are TRBV28 and TRBJ2-2; 11 nucleotides match TRBD2. Germline assignment: CDR1 MDHEN and CDR2 SYDVKM. The CDR3 sequence is 17 residues long. J gave up 3 bases and V 3 bases, and 6 bases lay outside the gene matches. CDR3 loop: CASSFLMGLADTGELFF. CDR3 DNA: TGTGCCAGCAGTTTCTTAATGGGACTAGCGGACACCGGGGAGCTGTTTTTT. The full variable domain, with the rest looked up from reference TRBV28 and TRBJ2-2, is DVKVTQSSRYLVKRTGEKVFLECVQDMDHENMFWYRQDPGLGLRLIYFSYDVKMKEKGDIPEGYSVSREKKERFSLILESASTNQTSMYLCASSFLMGLADTGELFFGEGSRLTVL.

This clonotype occurred a few times. The V and J genes are TRBV2 and TRBJ2-7; no clear D gene. Germline CDR1 SNHLY, CDR2 FYNNEI. Trimming left V 9 bases short and J 3 bases short, with 15 bases between. This CDR3 region has 13 residues. Written as DNA, the CDR3 is TGTGCCAGTTCTCCGGCCTGGGGCTACGAGCAGTACGTC. As protein: CASSPAWGYEQYV.

This clonotype has more than one count but fewer than ten. V usage is TRBV29-1 and J usage is TRBJ2-5; D may be TRBD2 (5 bases). The V gene's germline CDR1 is SQVTM and CDR2 ANQGSEA. The CDR3 loop spans 13 amino acids. Trimming took off 5 bases at V and 0 bases at J, with 10 bases between the two ends. This chain's CDR3 is CSVSGSNQETQYF. DNA for the CDR3: TGCAGCGTTTCGGGGAGCAACCAAGAGACCCAGTACTTC.

This clonotype was counted at least ten times. This chain connects TRBV20-1 to TRBJ1-2; D unresolved. The CDR3 length is 13 residues. Germline CDR1 DFQATT, CDR2 SNEGSKA (reference sequence). Trimming shortened V by 5 bases and J by 8 bases, and 18 bases separated the two germline ends. The CDR3 DNA is TGCAGTGCTTTCCCCGGCCGGAGCGGGGGCTACACCTTC. Translating it yields CSAFPGRSGGYTF.

This clonotype has a count of ten or more. J is TRBJ2-5 and V is TRBV7-2; TRBD2 aligns across 9 bases. Germline V CDR1 and CDR2: SGHTA, FQGNSA. The CDR3 consists of 16 residues. The ends lost 1 base at V and 4 bases at J; junction bases unmatched: 7. CDR3 DNA: TGTGCCAGCAGCTTAGTTGGCGGGGGGGTTCGAGAGACCCAGTACTTC. Its translation: CASSLVGGGVRETQYF.

The V call is TRBV11-2, the J call TRBJ2-5; a possible D gene is TRBD1 (5 bases). V was pared by 5 bases and J by 2 bases, with 18 bases between. This CDR3 has 16 residues. Germline V gene data show CDR1 as SGHAT and CDR2 as FQNNGV. In nucleotides, the CDR3 is TGTGCCAGCAGCCCTTTCTGGGCGGACACGCAAGAGACCCAGTACTTC. Residues: CASSPFWADTQETQYF. Complete variable domain (other parts from reference TRBV11-2 and TRBJ2-5): EAGVAQSPRYKIIEKRQSVAFWCNPISGHATLYWYQQILGQGPKLLIQFQNNGVVDDSQLPKDRFSAERLKGVDSTLKIQPAKLEDSAVYLCASSPFWADTQETQYFGPGTRLLVL.

J is TRBJ2-1 and V is TRBV5-1; 9 nucleotides align to TRBD2. Germline V gives CDR1 SGHRS, CDR2 YFSETQ. J lost 7 bases, V lost 0 bases, and 8 bases had no gene match. This CDR3 spans 16 amino acids. CDR3 DNA sequence: TGCGCCAGCAGCTTGGATGGCGGGGGGGCCATTAATGAGCAGTTCTTC. It translates to CASSLDGGGAINEQFF. The entire variable domain, with the rest obtained from reference TRBV5-1 and TRBJ2-1, is as follows: KAGVTQTPRYLIKTRGQQVTLSCSPISGHRSVSWYQQTPGQGLQFLFEYFSETQRNKGNFPGRFSGRQFSNSRSEMNVSTLELGDSALYLCASSLDGGGAINEQFFGPGTRLTVL.

The table lists this clonotype with a few counts. V and J are TRBV5-1 and TRBJ1-1; D is perhaps TRBD1 (5 bases). V was pared by 2 bases and J by 4 bases, with 15 bases between. CDR1 and CDR2 (germline): SGHRS, YFSETQ. This CDR3 is built from 15 residues. CDR3 DNA sequence: TGCGCCAGCAGCTTCCGGGGCCCGGGGTCCACTGAAGCTTTCTTT. Translating gives CASSFRGPGSTEAFF.

This clonotype has a count of ten or more. The chain has TRBV7-2 and TRBJ2-3; D gene ambiguous. The germline V and J ends were trimmed by 1 base and 2 bases, with 13 bases remaining between them. CDR1 SGHTA and CDR2 FQGNSA come from the germline V gene. The CDR3 totals 16 residues. CDR3 sequence reads: CASSLGVGQATDTQYF. The DNA for the CDR3 is TGTGCCAGCAGCTTAGGTGTTGGCCAGGCCACAGATACGCAGTATTTT. Together with reference TRBV7-2 and TRBJ2-3, the CDR3 gives the full variable domain: GAGVSQSPSNKVTEKGKDVELRCDPISGHTALYWYRQSLGQGLEFLIYFQGNSAPDKSGLPSDRFSAERTGGSVSTLTIQRTQQEDSAVYLCASSLGVGQATDTQYFGPGTRLTVL.

This rearrangement joins TRBV6-1 to TRBJ2-1, with unresolved D. The CDR3 sequence is 12 residues long. Germline CDR1 and CDR2: MNHNS and SASEGT. V lost 7 bases and J lost 7, with 11 bases in between. The CDR3 region has the DNA TGTGCCAGCATTTCTCGGTTAAATGAGCAGTTCTTC. Translating gives CASISRLNEQFF.

The CDR3 nucleotides are TGTGCCAGCAGAAAACTAGATGGTGAGCAGTTCTTC. This translates into CASRKLDGEQFF. The J gene is TRBJ2-1, the V gene TRBV12-3 or TRBV12-4, with a tentative D call TRBD2 (5 bases). V lost 6 bases and J lost 9, with 12 bases in between. The CDR3 totals 12 residues.

The V call is TRBV20-1, the J call TRBJ1-4; no clear D. Between the trimmed V and J ends, which lost 3 bases and 10 bases, there was a span of 15 bases. The length of the CDR3 is 13 residues. Germline V gene sequence: CDR1 DFQATT, CDR2 SNEGSKA (reference sequence). The CDR3 DNA reads TGCAGTGCTAGCCGTCCGAACGTCGGAAAACTGTTTTTT. Protein product: CSASRPNVGKLFF.

The CDR3 nucleotides are TGTGCCAGCAGTTTATCGATGTTAAATGAGCAGTTCTTC. Translating it yields CASSLSMLNEQFF. This chain joins TRBV28 and TRBJ2-1, with D uncertain. V lost 1 base and J lost 7, with 8 bases in between. Germline CDR1 MDHEN, CDR2 SYDVKM. The CDR3 sequence is 13 residues long.

The V call is TRBV7-2, the J call TRBJ1-1, with TRBD1 matching over 7 bases. The CDR3 length is 15 residues. V was pared by 3 bases and J by 4 bases, with 8 bases of the junction left unmatched. Per the germline V gene, CDR1 is SGHTA and CDR2 is FQGNSA. CDR3 sequence (DNA): TGTGCCAGCAGCTTTGGGGCGACAGGGTTCACTGAAGCTTTCTTT. This codes for CASSFGATGFTEAFF.

The chain has TRBV20-1 and TRBJ1-2, with 9 bases that match TRBD1. Germline CDR1 and CDR2: DFQATT and SNEGSKA (reference sequence). The CDR3 runs to 16 residues. The junction had 12 bases not matched to a gene; V was cut back by 3 bases and J by 4 bases. CDR3 residues: CSASVLQGAVGYGYTF. The CDR3 region has the DNA TGCAGTGCTAGTGTTTTACAGGGGGCCGTAGGCTATGGCTACACCTTC.

This clonotype has ten or more counts. The chain recombines TRBV30 with TRBJ1-2; D unresolved. This CDR3 comprises 14 residues. V lost 0 bases and J lost 2, with 10 bases in between. Germline CDR1 and CDR2: GTSNPN and SVGIG (reference sequence). DNA for the CDR3: TGTGCCTGGAGTGTAGGTGGAGGGAACTATGGCTACACCTTC. Protein sequence: CAWSVGGGNYGYTF.

This clonotype showed up many times. V usage is TRBV18 and J usage is TRBJ2-1; 9 bases are a match to TRBD1. The CDR3 sequence is 18 residues long. Germline-derived CDR1 and CDR2 are KGHSH and LQKENI. Unmatched junction bases numbered 9, after V lost 3 bases and J lost 0 bases. As DNA, the CDR3 is TGTGCCAGCTCACCCGCAGCCCACAGGGGGCCCTCCTACAATGAGCAGTTCTTC. As protein: CASSPAAHRGPSYNEQFF.

The chain joins TRBV24-1 to TRBJ2-2; D uncertain. Germline loops: CDR1 KGHDR, CDR2 SFDVKD. V was clipped by 5 bases and J by 3 bases, with 9 bases between them. The CDR3 spans 14 residues. The CDR3, as DNA: TGTGCCACCAGTGGCGGCAGCCACACCGGGGAGCTGTTTTTT. This sequence encodes CATSGGSHTGELFF.

This clonotype was counted ten times or more. The chain is built from TRBV30 and TRBJ1-1; 8 nucleotides match TRBD1. The CDR3 runs 17 residues. V shed 1 base, J shed 1 base, and the junction held 11 bases outside the gene matches. Germline values: CDR1 GTSNPN, CDR2 SVGIG (reference sequence). The CDR3 reads CAWSDSLTGATNTEAFF. The CDR3 nucleotides are TGTGCCTGGAGTGACTCCTTGACAGGGGCCACGAACACTGAAGCTTTCTTT.

In this sample, this clonotype turned up a few times. V usage is TRBV6-6 and J usage is TRBJ2-1; no clear D gene. Trimming pared 6 bases from V and 0 bases from J, leaving 12 bases between. This CDR3 region has 15 residues. Germline V lookup: CDR1 MNHNY, CDR2 SVGAGI (reference sequence). The DNA of the CDR3 is TGTGCCAGCAGGCAGACGGTGAGCTCCTACAATGAGCAGTTCTTC. As protein: CASRQTVSSYNEQFF.

The genes are TRBV27 and TRBJ2-5; 8 nucleotides line up with TRBD1. The V and J ends lost 6 bases and 7 bases, in that order; junction bases with no gene match: 10. The germline CDR1 and CDR2 sequences are MNHEY and SMNVEV (reference sequence). The CDR3 extends over 14 amino acids. In DNA, the CDR3 is TGTGCCAGCAGCCTGGACAGGGCGGTTGGGACCCAGTACTTC. Translation gives CASSLDRAVGTQYF.

This clonotype was seen only a few times. The V and J genes are TRBV25-1 and TRBJ1-4; 7 nucleotides match TRBD1. The CDR3 runs 14 residues. Per the germline V gene, CDR1 is MGHDK and CDR2 is SYGVNS. After removal of 4 bases from V and 6 bases from J, the junction contained 5 bases not matched to a gene. The CDR3, as DNA: TGTGCCAGCAGTGGACAGGGCTCCTATGAAAAACTGTTTTTT. Protein product: CASSGQGSYEKLFF.

On this clonotype: Relative to the germline gene, one junction end is altered; a read error may explain this. The chain is built from TRBV27 and TRBJ2-1, with D hard to call. Germline assignment: CDR1 MNHEY and CDR2 SMNVEV (reference sequence). The CDR3 sequence is 15 residues long. Here the CDR3 reads CGSNSRVGSYNEQFF. The DNA of the CDR3 is TGTGGCAGCAACTCCCGCGTGGGCTCCTACAATGAGCAGTTCTTC.

This chain joins TRBV4-1 and TRBJ2-5, with D perhaps being TRBD1 or TRBD2 (5 bases each). CDR3 length: 14 residues. From germline, CDR1 is MGHRA and CDR2 YSYEKL. The ends were cut back, 4 bases at V and 5 bases at J, with 14 bases in the middle. The CDR3 reads CASSPGPLSETQYF. In DNA, the CDR3 is TGCGCCAGCAGCCCGGGACCCCTCAGCGAGACCCAGTACTTC.

In its sample, this clonotype was seen a few times. The chain employs TRBV20-1 and TRBJ2-3; 9 nucleotides agree with TRBD2. Germline trimming cut 2 bases from V and 9 bases from J; bases unmatched to any gene: 9. CDR1 DFQATT and CDR2 SNEGSKA come from the germline V gene (reference sequence). This CDR3 spans 14 amino acids. CDR3: CSARRAGGPDTQYF. The CDR3 DNA reads TGCAGTGCTAGAAGGGCGGGGGGGCCTGACACGCAGTATTTT.

CDR3 amino acids: CASSPARTSGVNTGELFF. CDR3 nucleotides: TGTGCCAGCAGCCCAGCCCGGACTAGCGGGGTGAACACCGGGGAGCTGTTTTTT. The chain carries TRBV5-4 and TRBJ2-2; the match to TRBD2 covers 12 bases. CDR3 length equals 18 residues. From germline, CDR1 is SGHNT and CDR2 YYREEE (reference sequence). Losses at the gene ends were 4 bases for V and 1 base for J; bases not matched to a gene: 8.

Many counts were recorded for this clonotype. V gene TRBV12-3 or TRBV12-4 combines with J gene TRBJ1-3, with D hard to call. The V end was cut by 4 bases, the J end by 0 bases, with 7 bases between. The CDR3 contains 14 residues. CDR3 in DNA: TGTGCCAGCAGTTCGACAAACTCTGGAAACACCATATATTTT. This encodes CASSSTNSGNTIYF.

This clonotype showed up just a few times. The chain has TRBV6-1 and TRBJ2-2, with D possibly TRBD1 on 6 matching bases. The CDR3 is 16 amino acids. Trimming took 5 bases from V and 1 from J, leaving 14 bases between them. Germline-derived CDR1 and CDR2 are MNHNS and SASEGT. CDR3 nucleotides: TGTGCCAGCAGTACTGAAGGACAGCTGAACACCGGGGAGCTGTTTTTT. It encodes CASSTEGQLNTGELFF.

This clonotype was counted a few times. The genes are TRBV10-2 and TRBJ2-3; D is possibly TRBD2 (5 bases). CDR3 length: 15 amino acids. V lost 1 base, J lost 6 bases, and 14 bases lay in between. The germline V gene has CDR1 WSHSY and CDR2 SAAADI. The CDR3, as DNA: TGCGCCAGCAGTGAGTTTGGTCTAGCAAGGGATACGCAGTATTTT. Its translation: CASSEFGLARDTQYF.